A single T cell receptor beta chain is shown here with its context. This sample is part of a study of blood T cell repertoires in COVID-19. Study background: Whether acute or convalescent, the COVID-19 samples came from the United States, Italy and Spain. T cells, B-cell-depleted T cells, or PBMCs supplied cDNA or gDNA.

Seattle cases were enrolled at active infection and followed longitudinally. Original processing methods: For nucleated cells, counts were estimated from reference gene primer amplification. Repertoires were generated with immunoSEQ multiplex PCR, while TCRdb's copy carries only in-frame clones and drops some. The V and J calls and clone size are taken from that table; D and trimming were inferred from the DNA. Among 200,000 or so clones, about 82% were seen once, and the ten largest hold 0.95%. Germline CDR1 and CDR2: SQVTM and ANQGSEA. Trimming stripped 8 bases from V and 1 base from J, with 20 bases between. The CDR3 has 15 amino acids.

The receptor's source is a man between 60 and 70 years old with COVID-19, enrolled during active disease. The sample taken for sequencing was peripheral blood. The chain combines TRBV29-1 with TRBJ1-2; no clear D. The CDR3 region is CSIRDRSTDNYGYTF. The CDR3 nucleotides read TGCAGCATACGGGATAGAAGTACGGATAACTATGGCTACACCTTC.